This T cell receptor beta chain was captured in a study of T-cell reconstitution after alpha-beta-depleted transplantation in children. General study results and limits: The study reportedly traced alpha-beta T cells about two months after transplant to several hundred expanded graft clones.

Remarks on this clonotype: What it recognizes is unknown.

CDR1 is SGHVS and CDR2 is FQNEAQ in the germline V gene. V lost 5 bases to trimming and J lost 5 bases, with 16 bases between them. The CDR3 covers 15 residues. TCRbeta library construction was performed incorporating unique molecular identifiers. TCRdb re-derived calls from the PCR reads in MiXCR, one entry per CDR3 protein. This table holds just over 950,000 distinct CDR3 sequences, about 31% found once. The chain has TRBV7-8 and TRBJ2-1; no clear D gene. This sample comprised PBMCs, mostly from graft donor cells, obtained 360 days after TCRalphabeta/CD19-depleted stem cell transplant. The receptor comes from a boy under two years old who had a stem cell transplant for SCID, so the T cells may come from the graft donor. The CDR3 is CASSPHGLGDNEQFF. In DNA form, the CDR3 reads TGTGCCAGCAGCCCTCACGGTCTAGGTGACAATGAGCAGTTCTTC.